The rows below give T cell receptor beta chains drawn from one sample of a study of cytomegalovirus exposure and HLA in healthy donors. Repertoires were generated with immunoSEQ multiplex PCR, while TCRdb's copy carries only in-frame clones and drops some. Among 110,000 or so clones listed, about 12% were seen once. The source material was PBMCs. The source is a man aged 40-50 years in good health and CMV-seropositive. CDR3s include the opening cysteine and the closing phenylalanine or tryptophan. A D gene is named only where the DNA matches it firmly. Not all rows give a size; the values are once, few, many and, for expanded clones, a class.

>NA|TRBJ2-1|NA|TRBV28
CASPAGDEQFF
TGTGCCAGCCCGGCAGGCGATGAGCAGTTCTTC
>few|TRBJ1-3|NA|TRBV5-8
CASSFRHGSGNTIYF
TGTGCCAGCAGCTTCAGACACGGCTCTGGAAACACCATATATTTT
>NA|TRBJ1-1|NA|TRBV6-6
CASLGQPNTEAFF
TGTGCCAGCCTGGGACAACCGAACACTGAAGCTTTCTTT
>NA|TRBJ2-7|TRBD1|TRBV15
CATSYRGTSSYEQYF
TGTGCCACCAGCTACAGGGGTACCAGCTCCTACGAGCAGTACTTC
>NA|TRBJ2-7|NA|TRBV12-5
CASGLQAMDEQYF
TGTGCTAGTGGACTACAGGCAATGGACGAGCAGTACTTC
>NA|TRBJ1-1|NA|TRBV2
CASSDDWNTEAFF
TGTGCCAGCAGTGATGACTGGAACACTGAAGCTTTCTTT
>few|TRBJ2-1|NA|TRBV4-1
CASSQVNGNEQFF
TGCGCCAGCAGCCAAGTTAACGGGAATGAGCAGTTCTTC
>NA|TRBJ1-3|TRBD1|TRBV28
CASRTPGQGVGNTIYF
TGTGCCAGCAGAACACCGGGACAGGGGGTCGGAAACACCATATATTTT
>few|TRBJ2-4|TRBD2|TRBV7-9
CASTTSGLAKNIQYF
TGTGCCAGCACCACTAGCGGATTAGCCAAAAACATTCAGTACTTC
>few|TRBJ2-3|NA|TRBV5-1
CASSLALTGDSTDTQYF
TGCGCCAGCAGCTTGGCTTTAACGGGAGACAGCACAGATACGCAGTATTTT
>NA|TRBJ2-6|TRBD2|TRBV7-9
CASSPRAGENTGANVLTF
TGTGCCAGCAGCCCTCGAGCGGGAGAGAACACTGGGGCCAACGTCCTGACTTTC
>few|TRBJ1-2|NA|TRBV10-2
CASSREGDYGYTF
TGCGCCAGCAGCCGTGAGGGGGACTATGGCTACACCTTC
>few|TRBJ2-6|TRBD1|TRBV2
CASSEPRDRGVSGANVLTF
TGTGCCAGCAGCGAACCCCGGGACAGGGGGGTATCTGGGGCCAACGTCCTGACTTTC
>few|TRBJ1-2|TRBD1|TRBV25-1
CASTSGGDRGKDGYTF
TGTGCCAGCACATCTGGGGGGGACAGGGGTAAAGATGGCTACACCTTC
>NA|TRBJ2-1|TRBD2|TRBV5-1
CASSFGGGAGGPRDEQFF
TGCGCCAGCAGCTTTGGTGGGGGAGCGGGAGGGCCTAGGGATGAGCAGTTCTTC
>NA|TRBJ1-5|NA|TRBV6-1
CASGEQGRGHQPQHF
TGTGCCAGCGGGGAACAGGGACGAGGACATCAGCCCCAGCATTTT
>few|TRBJ1-2|NA|TRBV2
CASSLGGGYTF
TGTGCCAGCAGTTTAGGGGGTGGCTACACCTTC
>NA|TRBJ2-3|TRBD2|TRBV29-1
CSAISGRATDTQYF
TGCAGCGCGATAAGCGGGAGGGCCACAGATACGCAGTATTTT
>few|TRBJ1-1|TRBD1|TRBV5-1
CASSRGQGIMNTEAFF
TGCGCCAGCAGCAGGGGACAGGGGATCATGAACACTGAAGCTTTCTTT
>few|TRBJ1-2|NA|TRBV6-5
CASSYQTGTGNYGYNF
TGTGCCAGCAGTTACCAAACAGGGACGGGAAACTATGGCTACAACTTC
>NA|TRBJ1-1|TRBD1|TRBV28
CASSRPGQGGYAFF
TGTGCCAGCAGTCGCCCGGGACAGGGGGGGTACGCTTTCTTT
>NA|TRBJ2-5|NA|TRBV11-2
CASSRGGTAQETQYF
TGTGCCAGCAGCCGAGGCGGGACAGCACAAGAGACCCAGTACTTC
>NA|TRBJ2-2|TRBD1|TRBV10-3
CAISGRDRNTGELFF
TGTGCCATCTCTGGACGGGACAGAAACACCGGGGAGCTGTTTTTT